The entry below gives a single TCR beta chain sequence along with its context. TEMRA cells underwent FACS enrichment and CD8+ and CD4+ T cells underwent negative isolation. These data are taken from a study of CD8 T cells in Susac syndrome. Across the whole study: There were Susac syndrome patients who were therapy-naive at blood draw, others on corticosteroids, and others on intravenous immunoglobulin alone.

RNA totalling roughly 0.45 to 1 ug underwent reverse transcription with random hexamers. An immunoSEQ multiplex PCR amplified TCR beta CDR3 over 54 Vbeta and 13 Jbeta. TCRdb reanalysed the immunoSEQ multiplex PCR reads using MiXCR and keeps one entry per CDR3 protein. This table has around 230,000 distinct CDR3 sequences, 96% appearing once. Source material: CD4+ T cells from PBMCs. The receptor's source is a human donor with Susac syndrome.

CDR3 DNA: TGTGCCAGCAGTCGTTTAGCGGGGGAGACCCAGTACTTC. Protein product: CASSRLAGETQYF. The chain has TRBV27 and TRBJ2-5; 8 nucleotides agree with TRBD2. V was clipped by 5 bases and J by 5 bases; unmatched bases: 4. The CDR3 totals 13 residues. Germline values: CDR1 MNHEY, CDR2 SMNVEV (reference sequence).